Below, one TCR beta chain is given with its context. CDR3 length: 14 residues. In germline, CDR1 is SNHLY, CDR2 FYNNEI. V lost 3 bases to trimming and J lost 6 bases; unmatched junction nucleotides: 4. The data originate from a study of cytomegalovirus exposure and HLA in healthy donors. Overall study: Falling in the Caucasian-associated ancestry cluster were 81% of about 400 genotyped donors.

In the PCR, 60 Vbeta and 13 Jbeta primers were used. Libraries were prepared by immunoSEQ multiplex PCR; TCRdb keeps only in-frame clonotypes and omits some of them. The sample yields about 150,000 clones, 60% to 85% seen once. The clonotype was recovered from a man between 45 and 60 years old in good health and CMV-seropositive. Sequenced material: PBMCs. The V gene is TRBV2, the J gene TRBJ2-7, with TRBD2 matching over 11 bases. CDR3 bases: TGTGCCAGCAGTGAGCTAGCGGGAGGTTCCGAGCAGTACTTC. Translating it yields CASSELAGGSEQYF. Full variable domain (rest looked up from reference TRBV2 and TRBJ2-7): EPEVTQTPSHQVTQMGQEVILRCVPISNHLYFYWYRQILGQKVEFLVSFYNNEISEKSEIFDDQFSVERPDGSNFTLKIRSTKLEDSAMYFCASSELAGGSEQYFGPGTRLTVT.